This TCR beta chain is drawn from a study of response to subunit inactivated influenza vaccine. Notes on the study in general: Authors suggested seasonal influenza vaccinations each recruit few new T cells.

The CDR3 runs 14 residues. The ends were cut back, 4 bases at V and 5 bases at J, with 15 bases in the middle. Per germline, CDR1 SGHRS and CDR2 YFSETQ. On this clonotype: Its matching antigen is unknown.

TCRdb re-called the RT-PCR reads through MiXCR, storing one row per CDR3 protein. The sample lists around 480,000 distinct CDR3 sequences; around 9.9% were seen once. Specimen: PBMCs from blood, collected 35 to 45 days after vaccination. The clonotype comes from a man aged 45-65 years who received an inactivated influenza vaccine. The rearrangement links TRBV5-1 to TRBJ2-5, with a weak D call TRBD2 (5 bases). The CDR3 DNA is TGCGCCAGCAGCCCCTTTCGGGGAGAGGAGACCCAGTACTTC. Translation: CASSPFRGEETQYF.